The 25 T cell receptor beta chains below all came from one sample that was sequenced in a study of cytomegalovirus exposure and HLA in healthy donors (dated by TCRdb to about 2017). Libraries were prepared through the immunoSEQ multiplex PCR assay. A mixture of 60 forward primers for TCR Vbeta segments and 13 reverse primers for TCR Jbeta segments was used in the multiplex PCR. In its TCRdb copy, this immuneACCESS table keeps in-frame sequences only and misses some clones. Where compared with another copy, unresolved V genes explain less than half of these, and the others have no known cause. The table held for this sample gives 110,000 to 150,000 clones. The ten top clones hold 0.96% of the sample. The sequencing sample was made of PBMCs. These receptors all stem from a male donor in good health and CMV-seronegative.

The chain links TRBV6-6 to TRBJ1-1; D gene ambiguous. The CDR3 contains 13 residues. The V end was cut by 3 bases, the J end by 1 base, with 6 bases between. The germline gives CDR1 MNHNY, CDR2 SVGAGI (reference sequence). As DNA, the CDR3 is TGTGCCAGCAGTTATACAGAGAACACTGAAGCTTTCTTT. Protein product: CASSYTENTEAFF.

The chain uses TRBV18 and TRBJ2-6; 9 nucleotides line up with TRBD1. The CDR3 is made up of 17 amino acids. The germline gives CDR1 KGHSH, CDR2 LQKENI. With 2 bases clipped from V and 0 bases from J, the junction kept 2 bases outside the gene matches. The CDR3 bases are TGTGCCAGCTCACCAGAGACAGGGGGCTCTGGGGCCAACGTCCTGACTTTC. Protein: CASSPETGGSGANVLTF.

The chain is built from TRBV5-8 and TRBJ1-1; 8 positions match TRBD1. CDR3 length: 13 amino acids. The junction had 12 bases not matched to a gene; V was cut back by 5 bases and J by 12 bases. Germline CDR1 reads SGHTS; CDR2 reads YDEGEE. The CDR3 DNA follows: TGTGCCAGCAGGGATGGACAGGGAGCGTCGACTTTCTTT. Its translation: CASRDGQGASTFF. Drawing the rest from reference TRBV5-8 and TRBJ1-1, the complete variable domain is EAGVTQSPTHLIKTRGQQATLRCSPISGHTSVYWYQQALGLGLQFLLWYDEGEERNRGNFPPRFSGRQFPNYSSELNVNALELEDSALYLCASRDGQGASTFFGQGTRLTVV.

This chain uses TRBV9 with TRBJ2-5, with TRBD2 matching over 8 bases. The V and J ends lost 0 bases and 5 bases, in that order; junction bases with no gene match: 9. The CDR3 has 16 residues. In germline, CDR1 is SGDLS, CDR2 YYNGEE. DNA for the CDR3: TGTGCCAGCAGCGTAGCTGGTAGCGGGGATAAGGAGACCCAGTACTTC. It yields the protein CASSVAGSGDKETQYF. Supplemented by reference TRBV9 and TRBJ2-5, the full variable domain reads DSGVTQTPKHLITATGQRVTLRCSPRSGDLSVYWYQQSLDQGLQFLIQYYNGEERAKGNILERFSAQQFPDLHSELNLSSLELGDSALYFCASSVAGSGDKETQYFGPGTRLLVL.

The V and J genes are TRBV4-2 and TRBJ1-6; 8 nucleotides align to TRBD1. CDR1 is LGHNA and CDR2 is YNFKEQ in the germline V gene. This CDR3 contains 16 residues. V trimming: 0 bases; J trimming: 7 bases; junction bases outside the gene matches: 5. The CDR3 here is CASSQDGQGANSPLHF. The CDR3 bases are TGTGCCAGCAGCCAAGATGGACAGGGAGCCAATTCACCCCTCCACTTT.

The chain links TRBV6-5 to TRBJ1-5, with 7 bases matching TRBD1. Germline assignment: CDR1 MNHEY and CDR2 SVGAGI. The trim removed 6 bases at V and 4 bases at J, leaving 6 bases unmatched. CDR3 length: 14 amino acids. CDR3 DNA sequence: TGTGCCAGCAGACCGGGACAGTTAAATCAGCCCCAGCATTTT. Its translation: CASRPGQLNQPQHF.

CDR3 sequence (DNA): TGTGCCAGCAGCTCCCCTGACAATGAGCAGTTCTTC. It translates to CASSSPDNEQFF. The chain uses TRBV5-6 and TRBJ2-1; D not resolved. The CDR3 consists of 12 residues. Trimming shortened V by 3 bases and J by 5 bases, and 6 bases separated the two germline ends. In germline, CDR1 is SGHDT, CDR2 YYEEEE.

The chain employs TRBV25-1 and TRBJ2-7; 11 bases fit TRBD2. The CDR3 is 15 residues long. Germline V gene sequence: CDR1 MGHDK, CDR2 SYGVNS. V lost 1 base and J lost 6; bases outside the gene matches: 5. The CDR3 here is CASSESGTSGGEQYF. Written as DNA, the CDR3 is TGTGCCAGCAGTGAATCCGGGACTAGCGGAGGCGAGCAGTACTTC.

The chain couples TRBV7-6 to TRBJ1-1, with D perhaps TRBD1 (6 bases). This CDR3 has 14 amino acids. Germline V lookup: CDR1 SGHVS, CDR2 FNYEAQ. Trimming pared 1 base from V and 3 bases from J, leaving 9 bases between. The CDR3 spells CASSLEGGYTEAFF. DNA for the CDR3: TGTGCCAGCAGCTTAGAGGGGGGGTACACTGAAGCTTTCTTT.

The chain carries TRBV19 and TRBJ1-5; 10 nucleotides agree with TRBD1. Germline V gene lookup returns CDR1 LNHDA and CDR2 SQIVND (reference sequence). The CDR3 sequence is 16 residues long. Trimming cost V 3 bases and J 0 bases; bases outside gene matches: 2. The CDR3 bases are TGTGCCAGTAGTATCGACAGGGGGCTTAGCAATCAGCCCCAGCATTTT. Its translation is CASSIDRGLSNQPQHF.

The V call is TRBV6-5, the J call TRBJ1-2; 7 positions agree with TRBD1. The CDR3 is made up of 13 amino acids. CDR1 MNHEY and CDR2 SVGAGI come from the germline V gene. With V trimmed by 0 bases and J by 6 bases, 1 base remained unmatched. The CDR3, as DNA: TGTGCCAGCAGTTACTCGGGACAGAATGGCTACACCTTC. Residues: CASSYSGQNGYTF.

J is TRBJ2-7 and V is TRBV6-1; TRBD2 aligns across 13 bases. V lost 3 bases to trimming and J lost 11 bases; unmatched junction nucleotides: 13. Germline CDR1 MNHNS, CDR2 SASEGT. The length of the CDR3 is 16 residues. Written as DNA, the CDR3 is TGTGCCAGCAGTGACGAGTGGGGGACTAGCGGGGCCGTGGAGTACTTC. This encodes CASSDEWGTSGAVEYF.

The chain joins TRBV4-2 to TRBJ1-2; 9 bases are shared with TRBD1. The CDR3 runs 15 residues. After removal of 2 bases from V and 7 bases from J, the junction contained 8 bases not matched to a gene. Germline loops: CDR1 LGHNA, CDR2 YNFKEQ. The CDR3 DNA follows: TGTGCCAGCAGCCAAAGTGGACAGGGGAGTTCTGGCTACACCTTC. Amino acids: CASSQSGQGSSGYTF.

The chain combines TRBV4-2 with TRBJ2-7; D ambiguous. CDR3 length equals 13 residues. V lost 0 bases and J 6 bases, leaving 9 bases between the germline ends. In germline, CDR1 is LGHNA, CDR2 YNFKEQ. The CDR3: CASSQDYVTEQYF. Here the CDR3 DNA reads TGTGCCAGCAGCCAAGACTATGTCACCGAGCAGTACTTC.

The gene calls are TRBV7-8 and TRBJ2-7, with 8 positions matching TRBD2. CDR3 length: 14 amino acids. V dropped 0 bases and J dropped 7; count of bases not matched to a gene: 5. Germline V gene sequence: CDR1 SGHVS, CDR2 FQNEAQ. The CDR3 sequence is CASSLARGEGEQYF. The DNA for the CDR3 is TGTGCCAGCAGCTTAGCGCGGGGGGAGGGGGAGCAGTACTTC. The full variable domain, in which reference TRBV7-8 and TRBJ2-7 provide the parts outside the CDR3, is GAGVSQSPRYKVAKRGQDVALRCDPISGHVSLFWYQQALGQGPEFLTYFQNEAQLDKSGLPSDRFFAERPEGSVSTLKIQRTQQEDSAVYLCASSLARGEGEQYFGPGTRLTVT.

V is TRBV5-1 and J is TRBJ2-3, with TRBD2 matching 10 bases. The V gene end was trimmed by 4 bases and the J gene end by 3 bases; junction bases not matched to a gene: 2. Germline loops: CDR1 SGHRS, CDR2 YFSETQ. This CDR3 region has 14 residues. The CDR3 is CASSSGGATDTQYF. Written as DNA, the CDR3 is TGCGCCAGCAGCAGCGGGGGGGCTACAGATACGCAGTATTTT. Full variable domain (missing parts from reference TRBV5-1 and TRBJ2-3): KAGVTQTPRYLIKTRGQQVTLSCSPISGHRSVSWYQQTPGQGLQFLFEYFSETQRNKGNFPGRFSGRQFSNSRSEMNVSTLELGDSALYLCASSSGGATDTQYFGPGTRLTVL.

This chain joins TRBV7-2 and TRBJ2-7, with TRBD2 matching 7 bases. Germline V CDR1 and CDR2: SGHTA, FQGNSA. The CDR3 covers 14 residues. The trim removed 4 bases at V and 4 bases at J, leaving 7 bases unmatched. The CDR3 coding sequence is TGTGCCAGCAGCTCATTAGCGGGCTGGTACGAGCAGTACTTC. Its translation: CASSSLAGWYEQYF.

The chain employs TRBV18 and TRBJ2-2, with TRBD2 identical over 9 bases. Germline V gene lookup returns CDR1 KGHSH and CDR2 LQKENI. Trimming at V came to 3 bases and at J to 7 bases, leaving 9 bases not matched to a gene. There are 16 residues in the CDR3. The chain's CDR3 is CASSPGLAGVDGELFF. CDR3 DNA: TGTGCCAGCTCACCGGGACTAGCTGGGGTCGACGGGGAGCTGTTTTTT.

This chain links TRBV7-9 with TRBJ2-3; TRBD2 is a possible D gene (6 bases). CDR3 length: 15 residues. The V gene lost 8 bases and the J gene lost 4 bases, with 19 bases spanning the gap. Germline CDR1 SEHNR, CDR2 FQNEAQ (reference sequence). CDR3 DNA: TGTGCCAGCTCCAATTGGGGACTCCCCTCAGATACGCAGTATTTT. Residues: CASSNWGLPSDTQYF.

The V and J genes are TRBV5-4 and TRBJ2-7; 11 bases line up with TRBD2. V lost 4 bases and J lost 5; bases outside the gene matches: 8. Germline lookup yields CDR1 SGHNT and CDR2 YYREEE (reference sequence). CDR3 size: 15 residues. DNA for the CDR3: TGTGCCAGCAGCAATAGCGGGAGGGCTCTGAACGAGCAGTACTTC. Translated, it gives CASSNSGRALNEQYF.

Details on this clone: The junction does not match germline at one end; this may be a read error. J is TRBJ2-1 and V is TRBV28; D call uncertain. The CDR3 sequence is 12 residues long. In germline, CDR1 is MDHEN, CDR2 SYDVKM. CDR3: CVAASSYNEQFF. For the CDR3, the DNA is TGCGTAGCCGCAAGCTCCTACAATGAGCAGTTCTTC. Together with reference TRBV28 and TRBJ2-1, the CDR3 gives the full variable domain: DVKVTQSSRYLVKRTGEKVFLECVQDMDHENMFWYRQDPGLGLRLIYFSYDVKMKEKGDIPEGYSVSREKKERFSLILESASTNQTSMYLCVAASSYNEQFFGPGTRLTVL.

The chain couples TRBV29-1 to TRBJ2-3; TRBD2 is a possible D gene (5 bases). Per the germline V gene, CDR1 is SQVTM and CDR2 is ANQGSEA. With 4 bases removed from V and 1 base from J, the gap between germline ends came to 12 bases. This CDR3 spans 14 amino acids. The CDR3 nucleotides are TGCAGCGTTGTCGGTGGAGGCCGCACAGATACGCAGTATTTT. This translates into CSVVGGGRTDTQYF.

V usage is TRBV28 and J usage is TRBJ2-1; 8 positions match TRBD1. CDR3 length: 16 amino acids. The trim removed 6 bases at V and 0 bases at J, leaving 7 bases unmatched. Germline CDR1 MDHEN, CDR2 SYDVKM. In nucleotides, the CDR3 is TGTGCCAGCAGCCCATTGGGACAGGTCTCCTACAATGAGCAGTTCTTC. Protein sequence: CASSPLGQVSYNEQFF.

This chain uses TRBV4-3 with TRBJ1-6; weak D call: TRBD1 (6 bases). Germline V gene data show CDR1 as LGHNA and CDR2 as YSLEER. V lost 1 base and J lost 13, with 23 bases in between. This CDR3 spans 17 amino acids. The CDR3 nucleotides are TGCGCCAGCAGCCAAGGAACAGGGTATAGTAGTCTCGGGCCCCTCCACTTT. Translated: CASSQGTGYSSLGPLHF.

This chain connects TRBV6-1 to TRBJ1-5, with D maybe TRBD1 (5 bases). V was cut by 5 bases and J by 6 bases, with 17 bases left in between. The length of the CDR3 is 15 residues. CDR1 and CDR2 (germline): MNHNS, SASEGT. CDR3 amino acids: CASSLGAPKGQPQHF. For the CDR3, the DNA is TGTGCCAGCAGTTTAGGGGCCCCCAAGGGTCAGCCCCAGCATTTT.